A selection of T cell receptor beta chains follows, all from one sample in a study of OX40 agonist ivuxolimab in advanced cancers. Some clones are missing from TCRdb's copy, which holds only in-frame ones; the method was immunoSEQ multiplex PCR. The sample lists over 150,000 clones, around 94% seen once, with 0.3% to 0.35% in the top ten. Sequenced here: CD4+ or CD8+ T cells sorted from blood, sampled in a trial of the OX40 agonist ivuxolimab. These TCRs come from an adult with an advanced solid tumor such as melanoma, head and neck, liver or kidney cancer. The CDR3 runs from the conserved cysteine through the conserved F or W. A D gene is named only where the DNA matches it firmly. Clone sizes are given selectively: once, few, many, or a class where the clone is expanded.

V: TRBV18
size: .
J: TRBJ2-5
length: 13
D: .
DNA: TGTGCCAGCTCACCAGGGGCTGAGGAGACCCAGTACTTC
CDR3: CASSPGAEETQYF

V: TRBV2
size: .
J: TRBJ2-5
length: 12
D: .
DNA: TGTGCCAGCAGTGAAATGGGGGAGACCCAGTACTTC
CDR3: CASSEMGETQYF

V: TRBV10-3
size: .
J: TRBJ1-5
length: 15
D: .
DNA: TGTGCCATCAGTGAGTCGGGGACGGACCTTCAGCCCCAGCATTTT
CDR3: CAISESGTDLQPQHF

V: TRBV5-1
size: once
J: TRBJ2-3
length: 15
D: .
DNA: TGCGCCAGCAGCAGACCGGAAGGGAGCACAGATACGCAGTATTTT
CDR3: CASSRPEGSTDTQYF

V: TRBV28
size: .
J: TRBJ2-1
length: 12
D: .
DNA: TGTGCCAGCAGTCGTCCGGTAGGAGAGCAGTTCTTC
CDR3: CASSRPVGEQFF

V: TRBV4-3
size: once
J: TRBJ2-2
length: 13
D: .
DNA: TGCGCCAGCAGCCCCCAGGGCACCGGGGAGCTGTTTTTT
CDR3: CASSPQGTGELFF

V: TRBV5-1
size: .
J: TRBJ2-3
length: 19
D: TRBD1
DNA: TGCGCCAGCAGCTCCCCTCACCCCCCACAGGGGACCCGCACAGATACGCAGTATTTT
CDR3: CASSSPHPPQGTRTDTQYF

V: TRBV19
size: once
J: TRBJ1-2
length: 14
D: .
DNA: TGTGCCAGTAGTATTGGGTCCGCGGAGAGGGGCTACACCTTC
CDR3: CASSIGSAERGYTF

V: TRBV9
size: once
J: TRBJ1-2
length: 14
D: TRBD1
DNA: TGTGCCAGCAGCGACGAGCAGGGGGTCTATGGCTACACCTTC
CDR3: CASSDEQGVYGYTF

V: TRBV5-1
size: few
J: TRBJ1-5
length: 14
D: TRBD1
DNA: TGCGCCAGCAGCGCGACAGGGACTAATCAGCCCCAGCATTTT
CDR3: CASSATGTNQPQHF

V: TRBV30
size: .
J: TRBJ1-4
length: 13
D: .
DNA: TGTGCCTGGACCCCCGGGGTGGTAGGAAAACTGTTTTTT
CDR3: CAWTPGVVGKLFF

V: TRBV4-1
size: .
J: TRBJ1-3
length: 15
D: TRBD1
DNA: TGCGCCAGCAGCTTCCGGACAGGGACGGCAGACACCATATATTTT
CDR3: CASSFRTGTADTIYF

V: TRBV6-5
size: .
J: TRBJ1-3
length: 14
D: .
DNA: TGTGCCAGCAGTCCTGAGGGGCCTGGAAACACCATATATTTT
CDR3: CASSPEGPGNTIYF

V: TRBV6-5
size: .
J: TRBJ2-4
length: 16
D: TRBD1
DNA: TGTGCCAGCAGTTACTCGATGACAGGGGGCCGCCTGCGTCAGTACTTC
CDR3: CASSYSMTGGRLRQYF

V: TRBV4-3
size: .
J: TRBJ1-1
length: 16
D: .
DNA: TGCGCCAGCAGCCAAGGAGGGTCAAATATGGGAACTGAAGCTTTCTTT
CDR3: CASSQGGSNMGTEAFF